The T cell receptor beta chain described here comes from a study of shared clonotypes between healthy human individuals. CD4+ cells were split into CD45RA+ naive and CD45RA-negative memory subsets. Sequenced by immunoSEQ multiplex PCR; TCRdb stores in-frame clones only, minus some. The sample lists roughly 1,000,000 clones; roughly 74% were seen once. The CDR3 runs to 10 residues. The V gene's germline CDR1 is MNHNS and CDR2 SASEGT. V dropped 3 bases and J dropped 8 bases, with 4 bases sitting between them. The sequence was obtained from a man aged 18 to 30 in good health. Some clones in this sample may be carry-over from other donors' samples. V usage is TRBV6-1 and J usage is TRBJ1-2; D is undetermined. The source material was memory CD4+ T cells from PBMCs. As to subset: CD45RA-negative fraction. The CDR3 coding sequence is TGTGCCAGCAGTGATTGGGGCTACACCTTC. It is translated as CASSDWGYTF.